Below are 30 T cell receptor beta chains sequenced from a single sample in a study of blood T cells in healthy people across ages. Next came a second PCR, run for roughly 6 to 11 cycles, which used a sample-barcoded 5' primer along with a J-beta primer mix. TCRdb re-called the 5' RACE reads with MiXCR, one entry per CDR3 protein. The sample has about 1.4 million distinct CDR3 sequences, roughly 59% seen once. Sequencing was performed on blood. These receptors originate from a man aged 18 to 30 in good health.

The V call is TRBV5-6, the J call TRBJ2-1, with no clear D. The CDR3 runs to 13 residues. The V and J ends lost 4 bases and 5 bases respectively, with 10 bases between them. Per the germline V gene, CDR1 is SGHDT and CDR2 is YYEEEE. The CDR3 region has the DNA TGTGCCAGCAGCCCGCGCCCAAACAATGAGCAGTTCTTC. Translated, it gives CASSPRPNNEQFF. Combining the CDR3 with reference TRBV5-6 and TRBJ2-1 gives the whole variable domain DAGVTQSPTHLIKTRGQQVTLRCSPKSGHDTVSWYQQALGQGPQFIFQYYEEEERQRGNFPDRFSGHQFPNYSSELNVNALLLGDSALYLCASSPRPNNEQFFGPGTRLTVL.

V and J are TRBV5-5 and TRBJ2-7, with D perhaps given as TRBD1 or TRBD2 (5 bases each). The V and J ends lost 5 bases and 3 bases respectively, with 15 bases between them. Germline-derived CDR1 and CDR2 are SGHKS and YYEKEE (reference sequence). This CDR3 is built from 14 residues. In DNA form, the CDR3 reads TGTGCCAGCAGTATTAGGGGACCTGACTACGAGCAGTACTTC. This gives the protein CASSIRGPDYEQYF.

The rearrangement joins TRBV5-1 to TRBJ1-2, with D uncertain. Germline lookup yields CDR1 SGHRS and CDR2 YFSETQ. The V end was cut by 3 bases, the J end by 1 base, with 13 bases between. CDR3 length: 15 amino acids. Written as DNA, the CDR3 is TGCGCCAGCAGCTCTCGGTCCAGCATTAACTATGGCTACACCTTC. Translated: CASSSRSSINYGYTF.

This clonotype was recorded a few times. The rearrangement links TRBV5-1 to TRBJ2-3; 7 positions match TRBD1. This CDR3 is 16 amino acids long. The V and J ends lost 4 bases and 2 bases, in that order; junction bases with no gene match: 10. Germline assignment: CDR1 SGHRS and CDR2 YFSETQ. This CDR3 is CASSPGRDRPTDTQYF. Here the CDR3 DNA reads TGCGCCAGCAGCCCGGGCCGGGACAGACCCACAGATACGCAGTATTTT.

The V call is TRBV28, the J call TRBJ1-2, with D perhaps TRBD1 (6 bases). There are 13 residues in the CDR3. Trimming left V 3 bases short and J 6 bases short, with 11 bases between. Germline CDR1 is MDHEN and CDR2 is SYDVKM. The CDR3 region has the DNA TGTGCCAGCAGTTTCCTAGGGGGGGATGGCTACACCTTC. Protein: CASSFLGGDGYTF.

The chain is built from TRBV7-8 and TRBJ2-1; 10 positions agree with TRBD2. With 1 base clipped from V and 8 bases from J, the junction kept 5 bases outside the gene matches. The germline V gene has CDR1 SGHVS and CDR2 FQNEAQ. The CDR3 contains 15 residues. CDR3 region: CASSLVSGRVDEQFF. For the CDR3, the DNA is TGTGCCAGCAGCTTAGTGAGCGGGAGGGTGGATGAGCAGTTCTTC.

This chain connects TRBV9 to TRBJ2-2; possible D gene TRBD2, 5 bases. Germline V lookup: CDR1 SGDLS, CDR2 YYNGEE. The V gene lost 3 bases and the J gene lost 8 bases, with 11 bases spanning the gap. The CDR3 runs to 13 residues. The CDR3 loop is CASSDWTGGELFF. CDR3 nucleotides: TGTGCCAGCAGCGATTGGACTGGGGGGGAGCTGTTTTTT.

The V gene is TRBV18, the J gene TRBJ1-4; D is unclear. The CDR3 runs 12 residues. Trimming took 3 bases from V and 15 from J, leaving 14 bases between them. Germline CDR1 KGHSH, CDR2 LQKENI. The CDR3 sequence is CASSPGAPRVFF. CDR3 DNA sequence: TGTGCCAGCTCACCCGGAGCGCCACGGGTGTTTTTT.

The chain combines TRBV27 with TRBJ2-4; D gene ambiguous. The J call may be wrong; the DNA end is better matched by TRBJ2-7. Per germline, CDR1 MNHEY and CDR2 SMNVEV (reference sequence). The CDR3 spans 13 residues. CDR3 nucleotides: TGTGCCAGCATAGGGCCAGGAGATTACGAGCAGTACTTC. Amino acids: CASIGPGDYEQYF.

V gene TRBV10-2 combines with J gene TRBJ2-2, with TRBD1 as a possible D gene (7 bases). This CDR3 is built from 16 residues. V shed 6 bases and J shed 3 bases, with 17 bases lying between them. CDR1 and CDR2 (germline): WSHSY, SAAADI. The CDR3 nucleotides read TGCGCCAGCAGATTCAGACAGGGAGGCCACACCGGGGAGCTGTTTTTT. Residues: CASRFRQGGHTGELFF.

This clonotype appeared a single time. This chain joins TRBV29-1 and TRBJ2-3, with a weak D call TRBD2 (5 bases). The CDR3 length is 13 residues. Germline assignment: CDR1 SQVTM and CDR2 ANQGSEA. The ends were cut back, 4 bases at V and 7 bases at J, with 15 bases in the middle. The CDR3 coding sequence is TGCAGCGTTGTACAAGCCGCCGGGAATACGCAGTATTTT. Translating gives CSVVQAAGNTQYF.

This sequence joins TRBV10-3 and TRBJ1-6, with 10 bases aligning to TRBD1. V was clipped by 2 bases and J by 8 bases; unmatched bases: 0. Germline V gene lookup returns CDR1 ENHRY and CDR2 SYGVKD. This CDR3 contains 14 residues. For the CDR3, the DNA is TGTGCCATCAGTGAGGGACAGGGGGATTCACCCCTCCACTTT. Its translation: CAISEGQGDSPLHF.

DNA of the CDR3: TGTGCCAGCAGTGCCGTCAAACTCGAAAAACTGTTTTTT. Translated, it gives CASSAVKLEKLFF. The V and J genes are TRBV6-6 and TRBJ1-4; the D is unclear. Trimming left V 5 bases short and J 8 bases short, with 12 bases between. Germline V gene sequence: CDR1 MNHNY, CDR2 SVGAGI (reference sequence). The CDR3 is 13 amino acids.

In its sample, this clonotype was seen a few times. The V gene is TRBV6-6, the J gene TRBJ2-7; possibly TRBD1 for D (6 bases). Germline V gene lookup returns CDR1 MNHNY and CDR2 SVGAGI (reference sequence). This CDR3 is 16 amino acids long. Trimming pared 0 bases from V and 6 bases from J, leaving 18 bases between. CDR3 sequence (DNA): TGTGCCAGCAGTTACTCGCCCCCGGACAGCGGAGGCGAGCAGTACTTC. Protein product: CASSYSPPDSGGEQYF.

This clonotype was counted a single time. The DNA for the CDR3 is TGTGCCATCAGCGCCCCGGATCAAAATGAAAAACTGTTTTTT. Amino acids: CAISAPDQNEKLFF. The V gene is TRBV10-3, the J gene TRBJ1-4; no clear D gene. Trimming removed 6 bases from V and 5 bases from J, with 13 bases in between. In germline, CDR1 is ENHRY, CDR2 SYGVKD. This CDR3 spans 14 amino acids.

The chain recombines TRBV6-5 with TRBJ2-7; 9 bases align to TRBD1. The CDR3 extends over 14 amino acids. The germline V gene has CDR1 MNHEY and CDR2 SVGAGI. V lost 6 bases and J lost 6; bases outside the gene matches: 9. The CDR3 here is CASRAGTGSLEQYF. In DNA, the CDR3 is TGTGCCAGCAGGGCCGGGACAGGGTCCCTCGAGCAGTACTTC.

J is TRBJ1-1 and V is TRBV3-1; D perhaps matches TRBD1 (5 bases). Germline CDR1 and CDR2: LGHDT and YNNKEL (reference sequence). The CDR3 sequence is 13 residues long. The germline V and J ends were trimmed by 6 bases and 3 bases, with 11 bases remaining between them. CDR3 DNA sequence: TGTGCCAGCAGTCGTACAGGCTACACTGAAGCTTTCTTT. This encodes CASSRTGYTEAFF.

CDR3 amino acids: CASSKGRALNTEAFF. The CDR3 bases are TGTGCCAGCAGTAAGGGCCGGGCACTGAACACTGAAGCTTTCTTT. The J gene is TRBJ1-1, the V gene TRBV3-1, with D unresolved. CDR3 length: 15 residues. Per the germline V gene, CDR1 is LGHDT and CDR2 is YNNKEL (reference sequence). V was shortened by 6 bases and J by 0 bases, with 14 bases between the two germline ends.

The rearrangement links TRBV5-1 to TRBJ2-6, with a possible D match to TRBD1 (6 bases). From germline, CDR1 is SGHRS and CDR2 YFSETQ. CDR3 length: 17 amino acids. Between the trimmed V and J ends, which lost 3 bases and 2 bases, there was a span of 15 bases. The CDR3 region has the DNA TGCGCCAGCAGCTCGCTCAGGGGTGCTGCTGGGGCCAACGTCCTGACTTTC. Translating gives CASSSLRGAAGANVLTF.

The chain recombines TRBV6-6 with TRBJ2-5, with 11 bases matching TRBD1. Looked up from germline, CDR1 is MNHNY and CDR2 is SVGAGI (reference sequence). This CDR3 region has 16 residues. Germline trimming cut 5 bases from V and 1 base from J; bases unmatched to any gene: 6. The chain's CDR3 is CASSGTGGFVQETQYF. As DNA, the CDR3 is TGTGCCAGCAGTGGGACAGGGGGTTTTGTCCAAGAGACCCAGTACTTC.

This chain joins TRBV3-1 and TRBJ2-1; 7 nucleotides agree with TRBD1. Per germline, CDR1 LGHDT and CDR2 YNNKEL (reference sequence). The CDR3 is 16 residues long. V lost 5 bases to trimming and J lost 10 bases; unmatched junction nucleotides: 17. The CDR3 sequence: CASSSSAETGSYEQFF. Here the CDR3 DNA reads TGTGCCAGCAGCTCAAGTGCTGAGACAGGGTCCTACGAGCAGTTCTTC.

V is TRBV20-1 and J is TRBJ2-3, with D hard to call. The V end lost 6 bases, the J end lost 0 bases, and 7 bases lay between the germline ends. The CDR3 is 12 amino acids. The germline gives CDR1 DFQATT, CDR2 SNEGSKA (reference sequence). CDR3 sequence: CSALYSTDTQYF. CDR3 nucleotides: TGCAGTGCCCTCTACAGCACAGATACGCAGTATTTT.

The J gene is TRBJ2-4, the V gene TRBV5-6; 8 bases map to TRBD1. Trimming at V came to 4 bases and at J to 2 bases, leaving 2 bases not matched to a gene. Germline assignment: CDR1 SGHDT and CDR2 YYEEEE. The CDR3 sequence is 14 residues long. The CDR3 is CASSRQGPKNIQYF. In DNA, the CDR3 is TGTGCCAGCAGCCGACAGGGGCCCAAAAACATTCAGTACTTC.

This sequence joins TRBV20-1 and TRBJ2-7, with 8 bases aligning to TRBD1. The J call is in doubt because the DNA end fits TRBJ2-1 better. CDR1 is DFQATT, CDR2 SNEGSKA, per germline (reference sequence). The CDR3 covers 12 residues. The CDR3 DNA reads TGCAGTGCTAGGGTCAGGGGGCTCGGACAGTTCTTC. Translation gives CSARVRGLGQFF.

The chain combines TRBV5-1 with TRBJ1-4; D is perhaps TRBD1 (5 bases). Germline CDR1 reads SGHRS; CDR2 reads YFSETQ. The CDR3 loop spans 14 amino acids. Trimming left V 4 bases short and J 5 bases short, with 12 bases between. CDR3 protein: CASSLGTVNEKLFF. As DNA, the CDR3 is TGCGCCAGCAGCCTGGGGACCGTGAATGAAAAACTGTTTTTT.

V gene TRBV9 combines with J gene TRBJ2-1; TRBD2 matches 8 bases. J gave up 0 bases and V 5 bases, and 22 bases lay outside the gene matches. This CDR3 has 21 amino acids. Germline assignment: CDR1 SGDLS and CDR2 YYNGEE. The DNA for the CDR3 is TGTGCCAGCAGTCGAATCCCCGGGTGGCTAGCGGGCAACAGCTCCTACAATGAGCAGTTCTTC. It specifies CASSRIPGWLAGNSSYNEQFF. Using reference TRBV9 and TRBJ2-1 for the parts outside the CDR3, the full variable domain is DSGVTQTPKHLITATGQRVTLRCSPRSGDLSVYWYQQSLDQGLQFLIQYYNGEERAKGNILERFSAQQFPDLHSELNLSSLELGDSALYFCASSRIPGWLAGNSSYNEQFFGPGTRLTVL.

Only a few counts were recorded for this clonotype. V gene TRBV20-1 combines with J gene TRBJ1-1, with D perhaps matching TRBD1 (6 bases). CDR1 DFQATT and CDR2 SNEGSKA come from the germline V gene (reference sequence). There are 12 residues in the CDR3. DNA for the CDR3: TGCAGGAGAGGGGGGTTAAACACTGAAGCTTTCTTT. This gives the protein CRRGGLNTEAFF.

This clonotype was picked up one time. The chain employs TRBV27 and TRBJ2-7; the D call may be TRBD1 or TRBD2 (5 bases each). Trimming removed 4 bases from V and 2 bases from J, with 15 bases in between. This CDR3 has 15 residues. Germline V gene sequence: CDR1 MNHEY, CDR2 SMNVEV (reference sequence). The CDR3 loop reads CASSWSGATPYEQYF. The CDR3 coding sequence is TGTGCCAGCAGTTGGTCCGGGGCCACTCCCTACGAGCAGTACTTC.

This clonotype appeared a few times. The chain has TRBV24-1 and TRBJ2-7, with unresolved D. The J call may be in error: the DNA end matches TRBJ2-5 better. Germline V gives CDR1 KGHDR, CDR2 SFDVKD. CDR3 length: 14 residues. DNA for the CDR3: TGTGCCACCAGTGACCCCGACCCTCCGGAGACCCAGTACTTC. Residues: CATSDPDPPETQYF.

The CDR3 DNA reads as TGTGCCAGCAGGGACGGTCCTAGTGAAAAACTGTTTTTT. It codes for CASRDGPSEKLFF. The V call is TRBV7-9, the J call TRBJ1-4; no firm D call. The V gene's germline CDR1 is SEHNR and CDR2 FQNEAQ (reference sequence). Deletions cut 6 bases from V and 7 bases from J, with 12 bases between. The CDR3 sequence is 13 residues long.